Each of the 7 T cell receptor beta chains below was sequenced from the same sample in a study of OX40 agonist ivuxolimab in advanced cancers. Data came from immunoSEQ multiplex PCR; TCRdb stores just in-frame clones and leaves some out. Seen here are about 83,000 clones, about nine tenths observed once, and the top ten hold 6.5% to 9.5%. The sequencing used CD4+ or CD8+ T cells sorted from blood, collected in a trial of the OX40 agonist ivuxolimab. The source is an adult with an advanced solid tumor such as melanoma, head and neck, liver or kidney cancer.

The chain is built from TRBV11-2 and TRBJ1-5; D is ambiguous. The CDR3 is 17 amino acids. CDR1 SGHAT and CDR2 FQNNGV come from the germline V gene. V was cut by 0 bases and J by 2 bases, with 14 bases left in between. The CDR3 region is CASSLEFSGNGNQPQHF. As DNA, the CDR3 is TGTGCCAGCAGCTTAGAATTTTCGGGGAATGGCAATCAGCCCCAGCATTTT. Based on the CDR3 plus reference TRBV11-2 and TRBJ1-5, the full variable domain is EAGVAQSPRYKIIEKRQSVAFWCNPISGHATLYWYQQILGQGPKLLIQFQNNGVVDDSQLPKDRFSAERLKGVDSTLKIQPAKLEDSAVYLCASSLEFSGNGNQPQHFGDGTRLSIL.

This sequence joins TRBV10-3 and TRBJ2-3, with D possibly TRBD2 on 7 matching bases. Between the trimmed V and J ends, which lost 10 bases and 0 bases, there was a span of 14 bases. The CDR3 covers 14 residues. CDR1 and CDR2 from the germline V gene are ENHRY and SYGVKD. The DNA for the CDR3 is TGTGCCACCGGGGGGCTTTCTAGCACAGATACGCAGTATTTT. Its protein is CATGGLSSTDTQYF.

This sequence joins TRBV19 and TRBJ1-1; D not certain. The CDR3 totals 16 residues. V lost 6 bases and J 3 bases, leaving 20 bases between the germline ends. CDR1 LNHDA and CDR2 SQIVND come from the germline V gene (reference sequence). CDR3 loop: CASRVRQEGPDTEAFF. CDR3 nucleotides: TGTGCCAGTAGGGTTCGGCAGGAGGGCCCGGACACTGAAGCTTTCTTT. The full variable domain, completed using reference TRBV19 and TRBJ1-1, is DGGITQSPKYLFRKEGQNVTLSCEQNLNHDAMYWYRQDPGQGLRLIYYSQIVNDFQKGDIAEGYSVSREKKESFPLTVTSAQKNPTAFYLCASRVRQEGPDTEAFFGQGTRLTVV.

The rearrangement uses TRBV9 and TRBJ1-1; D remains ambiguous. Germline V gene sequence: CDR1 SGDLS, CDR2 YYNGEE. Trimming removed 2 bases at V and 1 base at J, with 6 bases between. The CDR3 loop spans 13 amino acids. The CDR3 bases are TGTGCCAGCAGCGTGCCCCCGAACACTGAAGCTTTCTTT. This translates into CASSVPPNTEAFF.

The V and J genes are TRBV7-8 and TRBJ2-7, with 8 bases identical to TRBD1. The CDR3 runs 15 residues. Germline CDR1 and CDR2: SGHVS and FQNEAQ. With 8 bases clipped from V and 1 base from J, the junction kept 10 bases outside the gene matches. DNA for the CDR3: TGTGCCAGCGGGGCCAGGGACAGGCCATCCTACGAGCAGTACTTC. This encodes CASGARDRPSYEQYF. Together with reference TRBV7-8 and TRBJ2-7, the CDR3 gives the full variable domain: GAGVSQSPRYKVAKRGQDVALRCDPISGHVSLFWYQQALGQGPEFLTYFQNEAQLDKSGLPSDRFFAERPEGSVSTLKIQRTQQEDSAVYLCASGARDRPSYEQYFGPGTRLTVT.

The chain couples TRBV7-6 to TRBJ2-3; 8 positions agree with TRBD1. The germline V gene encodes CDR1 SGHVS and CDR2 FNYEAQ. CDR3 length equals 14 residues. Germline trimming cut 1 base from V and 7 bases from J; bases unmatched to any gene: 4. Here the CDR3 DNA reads TGTGCCAGCAGCTTAGGGACAGGGCTTCATACGCAGTATTTT. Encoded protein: CASSLGTGLHTQYF.

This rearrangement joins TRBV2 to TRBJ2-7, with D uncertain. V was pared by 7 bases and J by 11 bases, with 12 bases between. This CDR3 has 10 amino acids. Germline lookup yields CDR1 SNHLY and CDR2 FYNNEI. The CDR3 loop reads CASMEGFEYF. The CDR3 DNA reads TGTGCCAGCATGGAAGGGTTTGAGTACTTC.